A single sample gave rise to the 25 T cell receptor beta chains below, sequenced in a study of shared clonotypes between healthy human individuals (dated by TCRdb to about 2020). The library was produced with the immunoSEQ multiplex PCR assay. TCRdb holds this immuneACCESS table with in-frame rearrangements only. Some clones are missing; in checked studies, unresolved V genes explain under half, and the rest has no known cause. The sample yields over 2 million clones; about 94% were counted once. In total, the top ten clones hold more than 0.95% of the sample. For the CD8 naive samples, CD45RO-negative cells were positively selected for CCR7, yielding a CD45RA+CCR7+ population from which TemRA cells were excluded. Specimen: naive CD8+ T cells sorted from blood. In light of the paper, this sample's cell subset or site label describes: CD45RA+CCR7+. Receptors were obtained from a man between 18 and 35 years old in good health.

V gene TRBV6-1 combines with J gene TRBJ2-7; a possible D gene is TRBD2 (6 bases). V was cut by 3 bases and J by 9 bases, with 15 bases left in between. Germline V lookup: CDR1 MNHNS, CDR2 SASEGT. The CDR3 runs 13 residues. CDR3 amino acids: CASSEGLRFGQYF. CDR3 in DNA: TGTGCCAGCAGTGAGGGACTTCGATTCGGGCAGTACTTC.

This clone was observed once. The same CDR3 arises from other DNA sequences in this sample as well. CDR3 coding DNA: TGTGCCAGCAGCTTTAGCGGGAGCTACGAGCAGTACTTC. This gives the protein CASSFSGSYEQYF. The chain has TRBV7-9 and TRBJ2-7; TRBD2 matches at 9 bases. The CDR3 loop spans 13 amino acids. With 3 bases clipped from V and 3 bases from J, the junction kept 0 bases outside the gene matches. Germline CDR1 reads SEHNR; CDR2 reads FQNEAQ (reference sequence).

Comment on this clone: Other DNA variants within this sample encode the same CDR3. This rearrangement joins TRBV5-1 to TRBJ2-7; 7 nucleotides line up with TRBD1. Germline values: CDR1 SGHRS, CDR2 YFSETQ. This CDR3 is 15 amino acids long. After removal of 4 bases from V and 2 bases from J, the junction contained 9 bases not matched to a gene. The DNA of the CDR3 is TGCGCCAGCAGCCTAAGAGGGACAGAAACCTACGAGCAGTACTTC. Translating gives CASSLRGTETYEQYF.

The rearrangement joins TRBV13 to TRBJ2-1, with D unclear. The germline V gene encodes CDR1 PRHDT and CDR2 FYEKMQ (reference sequence). The V end was cut by 4 bases, the J end by 8 bases, with 6 bases between. This CDR3 is built from 11 residues. CDR3 nucleotides: TGTGCCAGCAGCTCGGGTGATGAGCAGTTCTTC. It yields the protein CASSSGDEQFF.

The chain uses TRBV5-4 and TRBJ2-5; 8 bases match TRBD1. This CDR3 spans 15 amino acids. Germline lookup yields CDR1 SGHNT and CDR2 YYREEE (reference sequence). V shed 3 bases, J shed 3 bases, and the junction held 7 bases outside the gene matches. CDR3 sequence (DNA): TGTGCCAGCAGCTCGGACAGGGAAGGGGAAGAGACCCAGTACTTC. As protein: CASSSDREGEETQYF.

The V and J genes are TRBV6-1 and TRBJ1-4; 8 bases match TRBD1. Per germline, CDR1 MNHNS and CDR2 SASEGT. V lost 0 bases and J lost 1; bases outside the gene matches: 4. The CDR3 totals 17 residues. CDR3 bases: TGTGCCAGCAGTGAAGCTCCGACAGGGGTAACTAATGAAAAACTGTTTTTT. Residues: CASSEAPTGVTNEKLFF.

The chain combines TRBV5-1 with TRBJ1-4; D is perhaps TRBD1 (5 bases). Germline CDR1 and CDR2: SGHRS and YFSETQ. V lost 4 bases and J lost 8, with 21 bases in between. CDR3 length: 16 amino acids. The CDR3 spells CASSPGWPRVSEKLFF. CDR3 coding DNA: TGCGCCAGCAGCCCGGGGTGGCCCAGGGTAAGCGAAAAACTGTTTTTT.

V gene TRBV4-1 combines with J gene TRBJ1-1, with 8 bases lining up with TRBD1. Per the germline V gene, CDR1 is MGHRA and CDR2 is YSYEKL. V lost 0 bases to trimming and J lost 1 base; unmatched junction nucleotides: 4. The CDR3 runs to 16 residues. The CDR3 protein is CASSQDEQGENTEAFF. The CDR3 coding sequence is TGCGCCAGCAGCCAAGATGAACAGGGGGAGAACACTGAAGCTTTCTTT.

V is TRBV6-5 and J is TRBJ1-2; D not resolved. V dropped 4 bases and J dropped 8 bases, with 11 bases sitting between them. Per germline, CDR1 MNHEY and CDR2 SVGAGI. The length of the CDR3 is 12 residues. CDR3 sequence reads: CASSSDGAGYTF. CDR3 in DNA: TGTGCCAGCAGTTCGGACGGTGCGGGCTACACCTTC.

The genes are TRBV7-9 and TRBJ2-7, with D possibly matching TRBD1 (7 bases). Germline CDR1 reads SEHNR; CDR2 reads FQNEAQ (reference sequence). V was trimmed by 5 bases and J by 7 bases, leaving 15 bases between them. This CDR3 spans 13 amino acids. The CDR3 reads CASSPGDSWEQYF. Written as DNA, the CDR3 is TGTGCCAGCAGCCCGGGGGACAGCTGGGAGCAGTACTTC.

This chain connects TRBV9 to TRBJ2-3; no definite D call. Germline V CDR1 and CDR2: SGDLS, YYNGEE. The CDR3 consists of 15 residues. V dropped 0 bases and J dropped 2 bases, with 10 bases sitting between them. This CDR3 is CASSVASTVTDTQYF. CDR3 in DNA: TGTGCCAGCAGCGTAGCTTCTACCGTCACAGATACGCAGTATTTT.

The V call is TRBV6-5, the J call TRBJ2-5; TRBD2 might be the D (6 bases). The V gene's germline CDR1 is MNHEY and CDR2 SVGAGI. The CDR3 loop spans 15 amino acids. V lost 6 bases and J 1 base, leaving 15 bases between the germline ends. The CDR3 DNA follows: TGTGCCAGCAGCCGGTCGACCGGGGGCCAAGAGACCCAGTACTTC. Translation: CASSRSTGGQETQYF.

The V call is TRBV5-1, the J call TRBJ2-7; 9 positions agree with TRBD2. The V and J ends lost 1 base and 11 bases, in that order; junction bases with no gene match: 13. The CDR3 runs 15 residues. Germline lookup yields CDR1 SGHRS and CDR2 YFSETQ. CDR3 in DNA: TGCGCCAGCAGCTTGTTAGCGGGAGATTTAAAGAGGGAGTACTTC. This codes for CASSLLAGDLKREYF.

The chain has TRBV27 and TRBJ2-7; 10 positions match TRBD1. Germline CDR1 reads MNHEY; CDR2 reads SMNVEV (reference sequence). The J segment lost 9 bases and the V segment lost 6 bases, leaving 8 bases of the junction unmatched. This CDR3 comprises 13 residues. CDR3 nucleotide sequence: TGTGCCAGCAGCCCGACAGGGGGCGCGGTGCAGTACTTC. Amino acids: CASSPTGGAVQYF.

The chain links TRBV29-1 to TRBJ1-5; 9 nucleotides agree with TRBD1. Germline V gene lookup returns CDR1 SQVTM and CDR2 ANQGSEA. The CDR3 is 17 residues long. V dropped 7 bases and J dropped 0; count of bases not matched to a gene: 13. The CDR3 region is CSARRGQGPYSNQPQHF. CDR3 DNA sequence: TGCAGCGCCAGGAGAGGACAGGGGCCATATAGCAATCAGCCCCAGCATTTT.

The rearrangement joins TRBV9 to TRBJ2-2; possibly TRBD1 for D (5 bases). The CDR3 spans 15 residues. CDR1 is SGDLS, CDR2 YYNGEE, per germline. The germline V and J ends were trimmed by 3 bases and 4 bases, with 13 bases remaining between them. CDR3 in amino acids: CASSGRWTPTGELFF. Written as DNA, the CDR3 is TGTGCCAGCAGCGGCCGATGGACACCCACCGGGGAGCTGTTTTTT.

This sequence joins TRBV27 and TRBJ2-2; D unclear. In germline, CDR1 is MNHEY, CDR2 SMNVEV (reference sequence). The V end lost 5 bases, the J end lost 4 bases, and 11 bases lay between the germline ends. The CDR3 has 14 residues. The CDR3 loop reads CASSAATATGELFF. In DNA form, the CDR3 reads TGTGCCAGCAGTGCCGCCACAGCCACCGGGGAGCTGTTTTTT.

The V and J genes are TRBV6-1 and TRBJ1-1, with 11 bases lining up with TRBD1. The CDR3 spans 16 residues. Trimming at V came to 3 bases and at J to 3 bases, leaving 6 bases not matched to a gene. Germline-derived CDR1 and CDR2 are MNHNS and SASEGT. The CDR3 region has the DNA TGTGCCAGCAGTGATCGGGACAGGGGGGAAGACACTGAAGCTTTCTTT. Its translation: CASSDRDRGEDTEAFF.

V and J are TRBV27 and TRBJ2-6; D gene ambiguous. Germline V gene data show CDR1 as MNHEY and CDR2 as SMNVEV (reference sequence). CDR3 length: 13 amino acids. V lost 9 bases, J lost 0 bases, and 6 bases lay in between. In DNA, the CDR3 is TGTGCCAGTTGCGACTCTGGGGCCAACGTCCTGACTTTC. Encoded protein: CASCDSGANVLTF.

The V gene is TRBV25-1, the J gene TRBJ2-1; maybe TRBD2 (5 bases). This CDR3 is 13 amino acids long. With 4 bases removed from V and 10 bases from J, the gap between germline ends came to 14 bases. Germline values: CDR1 MGHDK, CDR2 SYGVNS. The CDR3 region has the DNA TGTGCCAGCAGTGTCGCGGCGGGTTCGGAGCAGTTCTTC. Translation gives CASSVAAGSEQFF.

This chain uses TRBV6-6 with TRBJ2-3; D is possibly TRBD1 or TRBD2 (5 bases each). CDR1 is MNHNY, CDR2 SVGAGI, per germline (reference sequence). Trimming cost V 6 bases and J 6 bases, with 19 bases left between them. This CDR3 has 15 amino acids. The CDR3 reads CASSSGTAGVDTQYF. CDR3 coding DNA: TGTGCCAGCAGCTCCGGGACCGCAGGAGTGGATACGCAGTATTTT.

The genes are TRBV5-8 and TRBJ2-7, with TRBD1 matching 9 bases. This CDR3 spans 16 amino acids. Germline assignment: CDR1 SGHTS and CDR2 YDEGEE. With 4 bases clipped from V and 4 bases from J, the junction kept 12 bases outside the gene matches. CDR3 loop: CASSRDREVGPYEQYF. Here the CDR3 DNA reads TGTGCCAGCAGCCGGGACAGGGAGGTGGGTCCTTACGAGCAGTACTTC. The full variable domain, its missing parts supplied by reference TRBV5-8 and TRBJ2-7, is EAGVTQSPTHLIKTRGQQATLRCSPISGHTSVYWYQQALGLGLQFLLWYDEGEERNRGNFPPRFSGRQFPNYSSELNVNALELEDSALYLCASSRDREVGPYEQYFGPGTRLTVT.

Comments on this clone: Other nucleotide sequences from this sample produce the same CDR3. The chain has TRBV5-1 and TRBJ2-3; perhaps TRBD2 as D (5 bases). Germline V gene data show CDR1 as SGHRS and CDR2 as YFSETQ. The CDR3 contains 15 residues. The V gene lost 0 bases and the J gene lost 0 bases, with 8 bases spanning the gap. The CDR3 bases are TGCGCCAGCAGCTTGGAGCTAGCCAGCACAGATACGCAGTATTTT. It specifies CASSLELASTDTQYF.

The chain uses TRBV7-9 and TRBJ2-5; maybe TRBD2 (5 bases). The CDR3 length is 15 residues. Germline loops: CDR1 SEHNR, CDR2 FQNEAQ (reference sequence). The V and J ends lost 4 bases and 2 bases respectively, with 14 bases between them. The CDR3 region is CASSSLDGVQETQYF. As DNA, the CDR3 is TGTGCCAGCAGCTCCTTAGACGGGGTTCAAGAGACCCAGTACTTC.

V usage is TRBV9 and J usage is TRBJ2-2; perhaps TRBD2 as D (5 bases). The CDR3 is 14 amino acids. Germline V gives CDR1 SGDLS, CDR2 YYNGEE. V gave up 4 bases and J gave up 0 bases, with 7 bases separating them. DNA for the CDR3: TGTGCCAGCAGCCCGGGATCGAACACCGGGGAGCTGTTTTTT. This codes for CASSPGSNTGELFF.